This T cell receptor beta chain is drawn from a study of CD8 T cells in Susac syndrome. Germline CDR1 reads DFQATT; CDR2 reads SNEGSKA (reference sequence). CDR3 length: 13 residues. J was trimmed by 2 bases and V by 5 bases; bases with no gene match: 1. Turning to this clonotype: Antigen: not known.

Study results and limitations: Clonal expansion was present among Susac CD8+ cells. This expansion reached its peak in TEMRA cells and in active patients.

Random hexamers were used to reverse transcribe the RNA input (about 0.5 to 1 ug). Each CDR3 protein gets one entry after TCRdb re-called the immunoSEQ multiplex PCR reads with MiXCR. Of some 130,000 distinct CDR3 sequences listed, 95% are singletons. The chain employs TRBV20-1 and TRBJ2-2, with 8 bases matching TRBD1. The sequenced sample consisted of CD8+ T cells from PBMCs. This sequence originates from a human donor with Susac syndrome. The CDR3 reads CSAGQGNTGELFF. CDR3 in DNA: TGCAGTGCTGGACAGGGAAACACCGGGGAGCTGTTTTTT.